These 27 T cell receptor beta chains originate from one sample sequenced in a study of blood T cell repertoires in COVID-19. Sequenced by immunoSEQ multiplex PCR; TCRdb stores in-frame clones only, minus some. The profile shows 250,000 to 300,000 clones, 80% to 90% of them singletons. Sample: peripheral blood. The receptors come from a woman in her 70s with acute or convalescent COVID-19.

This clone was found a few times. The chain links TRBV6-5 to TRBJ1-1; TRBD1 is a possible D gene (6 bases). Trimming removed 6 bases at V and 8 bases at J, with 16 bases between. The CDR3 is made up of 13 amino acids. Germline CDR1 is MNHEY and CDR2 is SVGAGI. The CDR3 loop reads CASRMDSLTEAFF. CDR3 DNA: TGTGCCAGCAGGATGGACAGCCTCACCGAAGCTTTCTTT.

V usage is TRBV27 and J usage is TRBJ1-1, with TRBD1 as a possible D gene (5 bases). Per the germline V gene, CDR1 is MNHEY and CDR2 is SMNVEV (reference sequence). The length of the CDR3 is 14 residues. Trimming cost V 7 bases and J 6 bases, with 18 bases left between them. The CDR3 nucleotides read TGTGCCAGCACGAACCAACCCGGCAGGGCTGAAGCTTTCTTT. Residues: CASTNQPGRAEAFF.

The CDR3 protein is CASAGQTNNEQFF. The CDR3 bases are TGTGCCAGCGCGGGACAGACAAACAATGAGCAGTTCTTC. The genes are TRBV11-1 and TRBJ2-1; perhaps TRBD1 as D (7 bases). The CDR3 contains 13 residues. Germline values: CDR1 SGHAT, CDR2 FQDESV (reference sequence). V was trimmed by 8 bases and J by 5 bases, leaving 13 bases between them.

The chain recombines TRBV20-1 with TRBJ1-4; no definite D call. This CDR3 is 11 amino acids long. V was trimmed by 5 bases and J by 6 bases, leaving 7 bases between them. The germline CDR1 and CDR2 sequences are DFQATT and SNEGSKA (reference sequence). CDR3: CSAFGDEKLFF. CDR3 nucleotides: TGCAGTGCTTTCGGAGATGAAAAACTGTTTTTT.

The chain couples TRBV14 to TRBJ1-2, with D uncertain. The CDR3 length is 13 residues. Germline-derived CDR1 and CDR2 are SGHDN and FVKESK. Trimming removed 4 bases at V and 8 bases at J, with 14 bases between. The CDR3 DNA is TGTGCCAGCAGCCCACGCACCCGAAGCGGCTACACCTTC. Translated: CASSPRTRSGYTF.

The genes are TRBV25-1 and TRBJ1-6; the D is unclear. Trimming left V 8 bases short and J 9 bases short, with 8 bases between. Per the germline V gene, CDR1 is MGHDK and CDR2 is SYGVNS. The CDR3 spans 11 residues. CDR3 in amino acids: CASGGISPLHF. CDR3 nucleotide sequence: TGTGCCAGCGGAGGAATTTCACCCCTCCACTTT.

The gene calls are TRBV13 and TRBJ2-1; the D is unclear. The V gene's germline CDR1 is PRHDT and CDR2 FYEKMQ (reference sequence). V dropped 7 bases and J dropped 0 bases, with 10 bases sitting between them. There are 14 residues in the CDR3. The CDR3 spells CASMGSASYNEQFF. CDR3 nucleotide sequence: TGTGCCAGCATGGGCTCCGCCTCCTACAATGAGCAGTTCTTC. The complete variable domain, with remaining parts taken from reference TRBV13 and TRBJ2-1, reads AAGVIQSPRHLIKEKRETATLKCYPIPRHDTVYWYQQGPGQDPQFLISFYEKMQSDKGSIPDRFSAQQFSDYHSELNMSSLELGDSALYFCASMGSASYNEQFFGPGTRLTVL.

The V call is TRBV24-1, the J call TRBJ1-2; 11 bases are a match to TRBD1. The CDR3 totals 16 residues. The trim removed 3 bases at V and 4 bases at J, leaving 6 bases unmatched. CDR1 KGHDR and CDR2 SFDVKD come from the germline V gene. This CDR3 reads CATSDRTGGTCYGYTF. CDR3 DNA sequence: TGTGCCACCAGTGATCGGACAGGGGGCACCTGCTATGGCTACACCTTC.

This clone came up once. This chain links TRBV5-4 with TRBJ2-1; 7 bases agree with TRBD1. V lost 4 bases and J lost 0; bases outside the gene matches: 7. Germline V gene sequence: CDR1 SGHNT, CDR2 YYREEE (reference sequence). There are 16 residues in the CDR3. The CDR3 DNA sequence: TGTGCCAGCAGCACTGCCGGGACAGACTCCTACAATGAGCAGTTCTTC. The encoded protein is CASSTAGTDSYNEQFF.

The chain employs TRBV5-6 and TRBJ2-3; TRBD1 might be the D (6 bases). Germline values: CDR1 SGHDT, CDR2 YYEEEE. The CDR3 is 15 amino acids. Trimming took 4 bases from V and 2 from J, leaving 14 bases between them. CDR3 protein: CASSVLVGATDTQYF. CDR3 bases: TGTGCCAGCAGCGTTCTAGTGGGGGCCACAGATACGCAGTATTTT.

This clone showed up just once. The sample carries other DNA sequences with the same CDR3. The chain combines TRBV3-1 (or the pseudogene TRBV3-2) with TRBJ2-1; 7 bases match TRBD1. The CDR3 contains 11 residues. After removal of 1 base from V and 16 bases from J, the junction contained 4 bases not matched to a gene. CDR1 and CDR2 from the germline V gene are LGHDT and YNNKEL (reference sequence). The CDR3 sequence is CASSQGGQRFF. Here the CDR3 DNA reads TGTGCCAGCAGCCAAGGGGGACAGCGCTTCTTC.

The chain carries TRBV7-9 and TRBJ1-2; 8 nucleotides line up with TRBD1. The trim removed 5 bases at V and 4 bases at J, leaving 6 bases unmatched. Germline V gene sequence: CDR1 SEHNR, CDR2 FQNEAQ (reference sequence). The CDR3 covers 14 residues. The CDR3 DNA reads TGTGCCAGCAGCGGAAGGACAGGGCTCTATGGCTACACCTTC. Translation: CASSGRTGLYGYTF.

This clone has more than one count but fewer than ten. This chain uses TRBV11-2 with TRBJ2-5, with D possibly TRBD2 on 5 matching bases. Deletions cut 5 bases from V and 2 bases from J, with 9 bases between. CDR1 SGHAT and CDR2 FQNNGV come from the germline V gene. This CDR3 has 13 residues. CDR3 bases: TGTGCCAGCAGCATACTAGGTCAAGAGACCCAGTACTTC. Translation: CASSILGQETQYF.

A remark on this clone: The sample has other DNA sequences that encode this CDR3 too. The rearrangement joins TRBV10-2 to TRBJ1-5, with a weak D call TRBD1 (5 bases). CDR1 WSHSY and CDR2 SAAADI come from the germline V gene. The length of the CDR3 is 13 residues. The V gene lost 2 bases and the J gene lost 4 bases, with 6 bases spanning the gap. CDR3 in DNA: TGCGCCAGCAGTGAGCAGGGTAATCAGCCCCAGCATTTT. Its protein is CASSEQGNQPQHF.

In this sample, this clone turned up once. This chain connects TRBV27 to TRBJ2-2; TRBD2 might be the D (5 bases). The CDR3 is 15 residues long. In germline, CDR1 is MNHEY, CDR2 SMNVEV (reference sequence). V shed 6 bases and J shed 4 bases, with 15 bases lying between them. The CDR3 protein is CASSLTGFSTGELFF. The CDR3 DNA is TGTGCCAGCAGCCTAACGGGGTTCTCCACCGGGGAGCTGTTTTTT.

The CDR3 DNA reads TGTGCCAGCAGCTCCGGGGGGGGGTTGGACAATGAGCAGTTCTTC. Its protein is CASSSGGGLDNEQFF. This chain joins TRBV5-4 and TRBJ2-1, with 8 nucleotides matching TRBD2. V trimming: 3 bases; J trimming: 5 bases; junction bases outside the gene matches: 7. The CDR3 covers 15 residues. The V gene's germline CDR1 is SGHNT and CDR2 YYREEE (reference sequence).

CDR3 sequence (DNA): TGTGCCAGCAGCTTGGTACAGGGATGGGCCTATGGCTACACCTTC. It yields the protein CASSLVQGWAYGYTF. The genes are TRBV5-4 and TRBJ1-2, with D perhaps matching TRBD1 (6 bases). The CDR3 totals 15 residues. With 0 bases removed from V and 4 bases from J, the gap between germline ends came to 13 bases. The germline gives CDR1 SGHNT, CDR2 YYREEE (reference sequence).

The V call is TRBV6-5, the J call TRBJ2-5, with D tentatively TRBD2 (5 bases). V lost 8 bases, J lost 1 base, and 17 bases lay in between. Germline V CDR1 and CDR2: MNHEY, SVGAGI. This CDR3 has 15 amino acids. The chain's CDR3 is CASVALLGVQETQYF. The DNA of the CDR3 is TGTGCCAGCGTGGCTCTACTAGGCGTCCAAGAGACCCAGTACTTC.

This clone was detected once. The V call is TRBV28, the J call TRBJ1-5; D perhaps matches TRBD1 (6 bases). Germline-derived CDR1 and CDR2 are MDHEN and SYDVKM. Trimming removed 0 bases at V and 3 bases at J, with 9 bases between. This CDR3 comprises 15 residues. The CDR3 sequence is CASSLWQGNNQPQHF. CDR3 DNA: TGTGCCAGCAGTTTATGGCAGGGGAACAATCAGCCCCAGCATTTT.

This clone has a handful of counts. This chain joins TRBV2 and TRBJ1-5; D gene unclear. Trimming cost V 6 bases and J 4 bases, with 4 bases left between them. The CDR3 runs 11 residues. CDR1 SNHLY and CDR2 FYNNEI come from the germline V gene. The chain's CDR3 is CASSLNQPQHF. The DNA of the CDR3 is TGTGCCAGCAGCCTTAATCAGCCCCAGCATTTT. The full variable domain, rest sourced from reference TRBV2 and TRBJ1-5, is EPEVTQTPSHQVTQMGQEVILRCVPISNHLYFYWYRQILGQKVEFLVSFYNNEISEKSEIFDDQFSVERPDGSNFTLKIRSTKLEDSAMYFCASSLNQPQHFGDGTRLSIL.

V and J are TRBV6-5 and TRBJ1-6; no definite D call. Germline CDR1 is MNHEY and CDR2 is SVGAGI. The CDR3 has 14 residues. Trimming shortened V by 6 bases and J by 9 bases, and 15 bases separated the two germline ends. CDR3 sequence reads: CASSLGGSGSPLHF. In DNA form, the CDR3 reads TGTGCCAGCAGCCTGGGAGGGTCAGGTTCACCCCTCCACTTT.

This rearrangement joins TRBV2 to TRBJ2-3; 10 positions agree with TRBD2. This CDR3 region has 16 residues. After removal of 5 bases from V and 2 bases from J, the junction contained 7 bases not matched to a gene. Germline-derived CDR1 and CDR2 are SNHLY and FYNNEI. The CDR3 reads CASSIKAGGLTDTQYF. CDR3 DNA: TGTGCCAGCAGTATCAAAGCGGGGGGGCTCACAGATACGCAGTATTTT.

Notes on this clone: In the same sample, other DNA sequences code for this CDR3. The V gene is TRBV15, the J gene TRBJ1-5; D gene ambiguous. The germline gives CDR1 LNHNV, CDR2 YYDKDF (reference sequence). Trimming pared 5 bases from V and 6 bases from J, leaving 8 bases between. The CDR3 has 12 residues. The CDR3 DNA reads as TGTGCCACCAGCGGAACGGGTCAGCCCCAGCATTTT. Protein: CATSGTGQPQHF.

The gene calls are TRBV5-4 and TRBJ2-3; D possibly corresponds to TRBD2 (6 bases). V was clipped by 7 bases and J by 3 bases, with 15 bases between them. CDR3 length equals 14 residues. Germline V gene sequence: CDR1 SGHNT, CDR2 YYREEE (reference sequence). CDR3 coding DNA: TGTGCCAGCTGGGGGGAGGAGGGAACAGATACGCAGTATTTT. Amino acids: CASWGEEGTDTQYF.

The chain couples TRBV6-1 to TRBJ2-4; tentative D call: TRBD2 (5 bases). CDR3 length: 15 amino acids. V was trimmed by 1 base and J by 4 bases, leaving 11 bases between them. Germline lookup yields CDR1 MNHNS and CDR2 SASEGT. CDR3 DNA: TGTGCCAGCAGTGAAGGGTATTGGAGGAAAAACATTCAGTACTTC. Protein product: CASSEGYWRKNIQYF.

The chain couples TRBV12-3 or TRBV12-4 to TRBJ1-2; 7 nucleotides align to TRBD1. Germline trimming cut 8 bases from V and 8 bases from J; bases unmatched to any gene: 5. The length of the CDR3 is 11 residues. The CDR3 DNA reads TGTGCCAGCCGGAGGGGGCAGGGCTACACCTTC. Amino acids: CASRRGQGYTF.

DNA of the CDR3: TGTGCCACCCGGGGGGGACAAAATGAAAAACTGTTTTTT. Translation gives CATRGGQNEKLFF. V is TRBV6-5 and J is TRBJ1-4, with D perhaps matching TRBD1 (6 bases). V lost 10 bases and J lost 5, with 14 bases in between. The length of the CDR3 is 13 residues. Looked up from germline, CDR1 is MNHEY and CDR2 is SVGAGI.